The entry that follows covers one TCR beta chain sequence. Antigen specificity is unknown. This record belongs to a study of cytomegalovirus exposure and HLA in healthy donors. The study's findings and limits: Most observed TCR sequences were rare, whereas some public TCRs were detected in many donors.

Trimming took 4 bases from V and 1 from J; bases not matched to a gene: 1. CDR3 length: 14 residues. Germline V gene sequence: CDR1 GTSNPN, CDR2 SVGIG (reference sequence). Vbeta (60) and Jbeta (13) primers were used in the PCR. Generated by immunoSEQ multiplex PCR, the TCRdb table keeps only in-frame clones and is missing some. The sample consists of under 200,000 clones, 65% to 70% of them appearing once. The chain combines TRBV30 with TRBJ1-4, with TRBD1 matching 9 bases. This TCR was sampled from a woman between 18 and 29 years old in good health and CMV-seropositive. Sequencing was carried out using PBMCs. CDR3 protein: CAWTGQGTNEKLFF. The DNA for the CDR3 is TGTGCCTGGACGGGACAGGGAACTAATGAAAAACTGTTTTTT.